Below are 11 T cell receptor beta chains sequenced from a single sample in a study of blood T cell repertoires in COVID-19. The table came from immunoSEQ multiplex PCR; TCRdb's copy has only in-frame clones and leaves some out. In the table there are under 200,000 clones, around three quarters of which are singletons. Source material: peripheral blood. The receptors were gathered from a man between 65 and 85 years old with active or convalescent COVID-19.

This chain links TRBV12-5 with TRBJ1-5, with TRBD1 matching over 7 bases. Trimming took 6 bases from V and 1 from J; bases not matched to a gene: 3. CDR1 LGHNT and CDR2 FRNRAP come from the germline V gene. The CDR3 is 14 amino acids. The CDR3 DNA follows: TGTGCTAGTGGGGCGGGACAGAGCAATCAGCCCCAGCATTTT. Translation gives CASGAGQSNQPQHF. The full variable domain, completed using reference TRBV12-5 and TRBJ1-5, is DARVTQTPRHKVTEMGQEVTMRCQPILGHNTVFWYRQTMMQGLELLAYFRNRAPLDDSGMPKDRFSAEMPDATLATLKIQPSEPRDSAVYFCASGAGQSNQPQHFGDGTRLSIL.

The J gene is TRBJ2-5, the V gene TRBV21-1; TRBD1, the table's D call, lacks a check against the DNA. TRBV21-1 is described as a pseudogene. The CDR3 has 18 residues. Here the CDR3 reads CAAERDRQGGYNQETQYF. The CDR3, as DNA: TGTGCCGCCGAGAGAGATCGACAGGGGGGATATAACCAAGAGACCCAGTACTTC.

The chain links TRBV3-1 (or the pseudogene TRBV3-2) to TRBJ1-6; D gene uncertain. The CDR3 runs to 13 residues. Trimming removed 4 bases at V and 13 bases at J, with 14 bases between. Per germline, CDR1 LGHDT and CDR2 YNNKEL (reference sequence). CDR3 DNA sequence: TGTGCCAGCAGCCCCTCTCCGGGGAACCCCCTCCACTTT. This codes for CASSPSPGNPLHF.

V and J are TRBV15 and TRBJ1-5; D is possibly TRBD1 (5 bases). With 0 bases removed from V and 6 bases from J, the gap between germline ends came to 9 bases. The CDR3 is 14 residues long. Germline V lookup: CDR1 LNHNV, CDR2 YYDKDF (reference sequence). Written as DNA, the CDR3 is TGTGCCACCAGCAGAGACGGGGGTTCTCAGCCCCAGCATTTT. Residues: CATSRDGGSQPQHF.

The chain carries TRBV5-4 and TRBJ2-1; 10 nucleotides line up with TRBD1. Germline V CDR1 and CDR2: SGHNT, YYREEE (reference sequence). J lost 3 bases, V lost 6 bases, and 6 bases had no gene match. The CDR3 length is 15 residues. The CDR3 nucleotides read TGTGCCAGCACCTCGGGACAGGGGAACTACAATGAGCAGTTCTTC. Protein product: CASTSGQGNYNEQFF.

This clone was seen only once. The chain joins TRBV9 to TRBJ2-1; 13 nucleotides align to TRBD2. Unmatched junction bases numbered 5, after V lost 2 bases and J lost 0 bases. The CDR3 is made up of 18 amino acids. Germline CDR1 SGDLS, CDR2 YYNGEE. The DNA for the CDR3 is TGTGCCAGCAGCGTTGGACTAGCGGGAGCGCCCTCCTACAATGAGCAGTTCTTC. This gives the protein CASSVGLAGAPSYNEQFF. Complete variable domain (other parts from reference TRBV9 and TRBJ2-1): DSGVTQTPKHLITATGQRVTLRCSPRSGDLSVYWYQQSLDQGLQFLIQYYNGEERAKGNILERFSAQQFPDLHSELNLSSLELGDSALYFCASSVGLAGAPSYNEQFFGPGTRLTVL.

This chain connects TRBV2 to TRBJ1-5; 8 bases fit TRBD1. CDR1 SNHLY and CDR2 FYNNEI come from the germline V gene. The J segment lost 5 bases and the V segment lost 4 bases, leaving 7 bases of the junction unmatched. The CDR3 loop spans 15 amino acids. The CDR3 nucleotides are TGTGCCAGCAGTGCAACCGGACAGGGATATCAGCCCCAGCATTTT. Translated, it gives CASSATGQGYQPQHF.

The genes are TRBV3-1 (or the pseudogene TRBV3-2) and TRBJ2-7; unclear D gene. V was trimmed by 4 bases and J by 2 bases, leaving 9 bases between them. The V gene's germline CDR1 is LGHDT and CDR2 YNNKEL (reference sequence). The CDR3 is made up of 13 amino acids. For the CDR3, the DNA is TGTGCCAGCAGCCGCCGAGTCCCCTACGAGCAGTACTTC. Protein sequence: CASSRRVPYEQYF.

This clone appeared a few times. The chain carries TRBV27 and TRBJ2-5, with 9 nucleotides matching TRBD1. The CDR3 is 13 residues long. Trimming at V came to 10 bases and at J to 9 bases, leaving 12 bases not matched to a gene. Looked up from germline, CDR1 is MNHEY and CDR2 is SMNVEV (reference sequence). CDR3 sequence reads: CATQTGGGGAQYF. CDR3 nucleotides: TGTGCCACCCAGACAGGGGGAGGCGGAGCCCAGTACTTC.

This clone was observed a handful of times. This chain uses TRBV19 with TRBJ2-3; 7 bases fit TRBD2. Looked up from germline, CDR1 is LNHDA and CDR2 is SQIVND (reference sequence). The CDR3 has 13 amino acids. V was pared by 7 bases and J by 3 bases, with 4 bases of the junction left unmatched. The CDR3 loop reads CASKRRGTDTQYF. CDR3 DNA sequence: TGTGCCAGTAAACGGCGGGGGACAGATACGCAGTATTTT.

The gene calls are TRBV27 and TRBJ2-6; D unresolved. Deletions cut 7 bases from V and 3 bases from J, with 13 bases between. This CDR3 spans 15 amino acids. Germline assignment: CDR1 MNHEY and CDR2 SMNVEV (reference sequence). CDR3 sequence (DNA): TGTGCCAGCACTCCGACCCGCGGTGGGGCCAACGTCCTGACTTTC. Its protein product is CASTPTRGGANVLTF.